The entry below gives a single T cell receptor beta chain sequence along with its context. Its antigen is as yet unknown. PCR primers comprised 60 Vbeta and 13 Jbeta primers. Profiling relied on immunoSEQ multiplex PCR, and the TCRdb table lists in-frame clones only, not all of them. The sample consists of around 130,000 clones, over 60% of them appearing once. This record belongs to a study of cytomegalovirus exposure and HLA in healthy donors. Across the study: Out of around 360 genotyped donors, about 76% belonged to the Caucasian-associated ancestry cluster. Points from the study as a whole: Later analysis revealed greater clonal expansion in HLA-associated TCR beta chains than in equally common others.

V lost 0 bases to trimming and J lost 7 bases; unmatched junction nucleotides: 10. This CDR3 spans 16 amino acids. Germline V gene lookup returns CDR1 SGDLS and CDR2 YYNGEE. This clonotype was obtained from a woman in her sixties or seventies in good health and CMV-seronegative. The chain joins TRBV9 to TRBJ2-3, with 8 nucleotides matching TRBD1. The sequencing sample was made of PBMCs. The CDR3 loop reads CASSVGEDRVRHTQYF. The CDR3 DNA sequence: TGTGCCAGCAGCGTAGGAGAGGACAGGGTTAGGCATACGCAGTATTTT.